This is a list of T cell receptor beta chains from one sample in a study of a mutant IDH1 vaccine in newly diagnosed glioma. Assay used: immunoSEQ multiplex PCR; TCRdb lists only in-frame clones, some missing. The table includes under 60,000 clones, 76% detected once. No antigens are known for them. Material: PBMCs, obtained from a glioma patient whose treatment included an IDH1 peptide vaccine. Receptors originate from a man in his forties or fifties with glioma. CDR3s include the opening cysteine and the closing phenylalanine or tryptophan. The D gene is left open where the match is weak. Rows may omit the clone size; those that give it use once, few, many or a size class.

j_call	clone_size	v_call	d_call	cdr3_nt	cdr3_aa
TRBJ1-1	few	TRBV25-1	NA	TGTGCCAGCAGTGACGGACAGCACACTGAAGCTTTCTTT	CASSDGQHTEAFF
TRBJ2-1	NA	TRBV4-1	TRBD2	TGCGCCAGCAGCCAGCCCAGCGGGAGGTCCTACAATGAGCAGTTCTTC	CASSQPSGRSYNEQFF
TRBJ1-1	NA	TRBV13	TRBD1	TGTGCCAGCTCACCAGGGGGGGGCACTGAAGCTTTCTTT	CASSPGGGTEAFF
TRBJ2-3	NA	TRBV10-1	TRBD2	TGCGCCAGCAGTGAAGGGACTAGCGGGAGAGGTAGAGATACGCAGTATTTT	CASSEGTSGRGRDTQYF
TRBJ1-2	NA	TRBV6-6	NA	TGTGCCAGCAGTTTTCAGGGGATTACTGATGGCTACACCTTC	CASSFQGITDGYTF
TRBJ2-5	NA	TRBV27	TRBD1	TGTGCCAGCAGTTTAAGGGGACAGGGGGAAGAGACCCAGTACTTC	CASSLRGQGEETQYF
TRBJ1-1	NA	TRBV18	NA	TGTGCCAGCTCACCAGGGGACGTTGAAGCTTTCTTT	CASSPGDVEAFF
TRBJ2-5	medium-sized	TRBV7-7	NA	TGTGCCAGCAGCTCCGAGGGGAACGGGGAGACCCAGTACTTC	CASSSEGNGETQYF
TRBJ2-3	NA	TRBV6-1	NA	TGTGCCAGCAGCCTCCGCGGTACGCAGTATTTT	CASSLRGTQYF
TRBJ1-4	NA	TRBV4-1	NA	TGCGCCAGCAGCCCTCCAACCTCTGGGCTGGAAAAACTGTTTTTT	CASSPPTSGLEKLFF
TRBJ2-5	NA	TRBV10-1	NA	TGCGCCAGCAGTGGGGGGCCGGGAAGTCAAGAGACCCAGTACTTC	CASSGGPGSQETQYF
TRBJ2-7	few	TRBV7-9	NA	TGTGCCAGCAGCTTGGGCCACAGGGTCTACGAGCAGTACTTC	CASSLGHRVYEQYF
TRBJ1-4	NA	TRBV2	NA	TGTGCCAGCAGTGAAAGGGGGGCCCCTAATGAAAAACTGTTTTTT	CASSERGAPNEKLFF
TRBJ2-6	NA	TRBV7-2	NA	TGTGCCAGCAGCCCCCCCTTTGCGGCCGTTACTTTC	CASSPPFAAVTF
TRBJ1-2	NA	TRBV28	TRBD1	TGTGTCAGCAGTCCGGGGACAGCGACTAACTATGGCTACACCTTC	CVSSPGTATNYGYTF
TRBJ1-1	NA	TRBV29-1	NA	TGCAGCGTTGGGGGGGACCGGAACACTGAAGCTTTCTTT	CSVGGDRNTEAFF
TRBJ2-2	NA	TRBV6-6	NA	TGTGCCAGCAGTTACGGGATCGGCAGTTCAAACCGGGAGCTGTTTTTT	CASSYGIGSSNRELFF
TRBJ2-1	NA	TRBV27	TRBD2	TGTGCCAGCAGTTTAATGGTTAGCGGGAGGGCCCATGAACACAATGAGCAGTTCTTC	CASSLMVSGRAHEHNEQFF
TRBJ2-1	NA	TRBV29-1	TRBD2	TGCAGCGTCGCCTATACGCGGACTAGCGGGATGGGTGTCTACAATGAGCAGTTCTTC	CSVAYTRTSGMGVYNEQFF
TRBJ2-1	NA	TRBV11-3	NA	TGTGCCAGCAGCTTTTTAGGTAGGGAGAACGAGCAGTTCTTC	CASSFLGRENEQFF
TRBJ1-1	few	TRBV7-9	NA	TGTGCCAGCAGCGTAACCGGGACGGTGAACACTGAAGCTTTCTTT	CASSVTGTVNTEAFF
TRBJ2-5	NA	TRBV6-1	NA	TGTGCCAGCAGTGAATTCGAGGGGGGACAAGAGACCCAGTACTTC	CASSEFEGGQETQYF
TRBJ1-2	once	TRBV12-5	TRBD1	TGTGCTAGTGGTTTGCAGGGGGCGCGGGGCGATGGCTACACCTTC	CASGLQGARGDGYTF
TRBJ2-2	NA	TRBV19	NA	TGTGCCAGTAGTATTCCAGGTATCTACACCGGGGAGCTGTTTTTT	CASSIPGIYTGELFF
TRBJ2-1	few	TRBV15	TRBD2	TGTGCCACCAGCGGAGGGACTAGCGGCTACAATGAGCAGTTCTTC	CATSGGTSGYNEQFF
TRBJ1-1	few	TRBV7-8	TRBD1	TGTGCCAGCCGCGGACAGGGGGCCTTGAACACTGAAGCTTTCTTT	CASRGQGALNTEAFF
TRBJ2-5	few	TRBV7-2	NA	TGTGCCAGCAGCTCCTTACTCCAAGAGACCCAGTACTTC	CASSSLLQETQYF
TRBJ2-3	NA	TRBV13	NA	TGTGCCAGCAGCCCTCTCCCCCCGGGATCTAGCACAGATACGCAGTATTTT	CASSPLPPGSSTDTQYF
TRBJ2-1	once	TRBV9	NA	TGTGCCAGCAGCCGGGGGATATACAATGAGCAGTTCTTC	CASSRGIYNEQFF
TRBJ2-7	NA	TRBV14	NA	TGTGCCAGCAGCCATATCCAGGACGAGCAGTACTTC	CASSHIQDEQYF
TRBJ1-5	few	TRBV10-2	TRBD1	TGCGCCAGCAGTACAGGGGGCCTCGGTCAGCCCCAGCATTTT	CASSTGGLGQPQHF
TRBJ2-1	NA	TRBV19	NA	TGTGCCAGTAGTAATGGGGGGTACAATGAGCAGTTCTTC	CASSNGGYNEQFF
TRBJ1-5	few	TRBV6-1	NA	TGTGCCAGCAGTGTTGGGACGACGGGCAGGAATCAGCCCCAGCATTTT	CASSVGTTGRNQPQHF
TRBJ1-5	NA	TRBV19	NA	TGTGCCAGTAGTATTCCAGGGGTTTACCAGCCCCAGCATTTT	CASSIPGVYQPQHF
TRBJ2-5	NA	TRBV7-9	TRBD1	TGTGCCAGCAGCTTCCCGACAGGGAAAGAGACCCAGTACTTC	CASSFPTGKETQYF
TRBJ2-6	NA	TRBV2	NA	TGTGCCAGCAGCGAAGTCTCTGGGGCCAACGTCCTGACTTTC	CASSEVSGANVLTF
TRBJ2-5	once	TRBV15	NA	TGTGCCACCAGCAGAGAACGCCCTAGCGCGGGGGAGACCCAGTACTTC	CATSRERPSAGETQYF
TRBJ1-1	NA	TRBV7-8	NA	TGTGCCAGCAGCTTAGGGGCGAACACTGAAGCTTTCTTT	CASSLGANTEAFF
TRBJ2-1	once	TRBV5-8	NA	TGTGCCAGCAGCTTGGGTGGCAGAATCTACAATGAGCAGTTCTTC	CASSLGGRIYNEQFF
TRBJ2-3	NA	TRBV28	NA	TGTGCCAGCAGGAAGCATAGCACAGATACGCAGTATTTT	CASRKHSTDTQYF
TRBJ2-2	NA	TRBV30	NA	TGTGCCTGGAGTGAGGATACCGGGGAGCTGTTTTTT	CAWSEDTGELFF
TRBJ1-1	NA	TRBV11-2	NA	TGTGCCAGCGAAAAACCTGGGAGGGGGAACACTGAAGCTTTCTTT	CASEKPGRGNTEAFF
TRBJ2-7	NA	TRBV2	TRBD1	TGTGCCAGTTCCGGGACAGGAACATACTACGAGCAGTACTTC	CASSGTGTYYEQYF
TRBJ1-1	NA	TRBV11-2	NA	TGTGCCAGCAGCCCAAGACTAAATCCAAAAAACACTGAAGCTTTCTTT	CASSPRLNPKNTEAFF
TRBJ2-2	NA	TRBV4-1	NA	TGCGCCAGCAGCCAAGATAGGGGGAATCCCTGGGGGAACACCGGGGAGCTGTTTTTT	CASSQDRGNPWGNTGELFF
TRBJ1-6	few	TRBV7-2	NA	TGTGCCAGCAGCTTAGCGACATCCTCAACCAATTCACCCCTCCACTTT	CASSLATSSTNSPLHF
TRBJ2-5	NA	TRBV7-9	NA	TGTGCCAGCAGCCTCCCGGAGACCCAGTACTTC	CASSLPETQYF
TRBJ2-1	NA	TRBV7-2	TRBD2	TGTGCCAGCAGCTTAGTTGGGCGGGAGTCCAATGAGCAGTTCTTC	CASSLVGRESNEQFF
TRBJ1-2	NA	TRBV10-1	NA	TGCGCCAGCAGTGAGTCGGGCACACCCTATGGCTACACCTTC	CASSESGTPYGYTF
TRBJ2-1	NA	TRBV7-2	NA	TGTGCCAGCGCGCCTTCCGGCTACGGGATGAATGAGCAGTTCTTC	CASAPSGYGMNEQFF
TRBJ2-6	NA	TRBV5-1	NA	TGCGCCAGCCGCCGGAGCCAGGGGTCCTCTGGGGCCAACGTCCTGACTTTC	CASRRSQGSSGANVLTF
TRBJ1-5	NA	TRBV6-6	NA	TGTGCCAGCAGCCCGGGAGCGGGCAATCAGCCCCAGCATTTT	CASSPGAGNQPQHF
TRBJ2-5	NA	TRBV5-6	TRBD1	TGTGCCAGCAGCTTCGGGACAGATCAAGAGACCCAGTACTTC	CASSFGTDQETQYF